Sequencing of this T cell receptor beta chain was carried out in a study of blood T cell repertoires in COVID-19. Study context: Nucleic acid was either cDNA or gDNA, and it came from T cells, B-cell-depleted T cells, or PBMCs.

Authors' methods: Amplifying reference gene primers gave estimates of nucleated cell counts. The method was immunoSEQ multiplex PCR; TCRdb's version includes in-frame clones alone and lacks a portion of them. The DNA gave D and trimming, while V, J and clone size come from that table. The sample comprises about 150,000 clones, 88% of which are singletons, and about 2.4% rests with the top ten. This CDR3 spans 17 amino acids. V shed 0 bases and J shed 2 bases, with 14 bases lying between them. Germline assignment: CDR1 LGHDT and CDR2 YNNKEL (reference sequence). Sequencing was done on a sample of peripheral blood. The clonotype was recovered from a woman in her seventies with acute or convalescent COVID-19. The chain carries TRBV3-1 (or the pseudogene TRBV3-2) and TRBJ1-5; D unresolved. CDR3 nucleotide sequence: TGTGCCAGCAGCCAAGAGTTTGCGGAGAATGGCAATCAGCCCCAGCATTTT. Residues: CASSQEFAENGNQPQHF.